The 7 T cell receptor beta chains in this list originate from one sample, sequenced in a study of blood T cell repertoires in COVID-19. Sequenced by immunoSEQ multiplex PCR; TCRdb stores in-frame clones only, minus some. The repertoire includes about 300,000 clones, around 82% of them detected once, and approximately 9% sits in the top ten. Material for sequencing was peripheral blood. The source is a woman between 50 and 59 years old who had recovered from COVID-19.

The CDR3 spells CASRARTGDYGYTF. DNA of the CDR3: TGTGCCAGCAGAGCTAGGACAGGGGACTATGGCTACACCTTC. The chain has TRBV11-1 and TRBJ1-2; 9 nucleotides line up with TRBD1. The CDR3 is made up of 14 amino acids. Unmatched junction bases numbered 5, after V lost 6 bases and J lost 3 bases. In germline, CDR1 is SGHAT, CDR2 FQDESV (reference sequence). Supplemented by reference TRBV11-1 and TRBJ1-2, the full variable domain reads EAEVAQSPRYKITEKSQAVAFWCDPISGHATLYWYRQILGQGPELLVQFQDESVVDDSQLPKDRFSAERLKGVDSTLKIQPAELGDSAMYLCASRARTGDYGYTFGSGTRLTVV.

This sequence joins TRBV4-1 and TRBJ1-3; TRBD1 matches 7 bases. J was trimmed by 3 bases and V by 1 base; bases with no gene match: 3. CDR1 and CDR2 from the germline V gene are MGHRA and YSYEKL. CDR3 length: 15 residues. The CDR3 reads CASSQGPGGGNTIYF. Here the CDR3 DNA reads TGCGCCAGCAGCCAAGGCCCAGGGGGTGGAAACACCATATATTTT.

V is TRBV27 and J is TRBJ1-1; 7 bases agree with TRBD1. The CDR3 is made up of 14 amino acids. The V gene's germline CDR1 is MNHEY and CDR2 SMNVEV (reference sequence). Trimming cost V 8 bases and J 1 base; bases outside gene matches: 7. This chain's CDR3 is CASAPGTENTEAFF. The CDR3 DNA is TGTGCCAGCGCCCCCGGGACAGAGAACACTGAAGCTTTCTTT.

The chain is built from TRBV2 and TRBJ1-2; no clear D gene. CDR1 and CDR2 (germline): SNHLY, FYNNEI. The CDR3 has 13 amino acids. V dropped 1 base and J dropped 8 bases, with 11 bases sitting between them. CDR3 in DNA: TGTGCCAGCAGTGAAGGGCCCCGCTGGGGCTACACCTTC. Its translation is CASSEGPRWGYTF.

The gene calls are TRBV24-1 and TRBJ2-1; perhaps TRBD1 as D (6 bases). V gave up 7 bases and J gave up 12 bases, with 18 bases separating them. The germline V gene has CDR1 KGHDR and CDR2 SFDVKD. The CDR3 spans 13 residues. This chain's CDR3 is CATSYSTGGWQFF. The CDR3 DNA follows: TGTGCCACCAGCTACTCGACAGGTGGGTGGCAGTTCTTC.

V is TRBV3-1 (or the pseudogene TRBV3-2) and J is TRBJ1-2; possibly TRBD1 for D (6 bases). CDR1 LGHDT and CDR2 YNNKEL come from the germline V gene (reference sequence). V gave up 1 base and J gave up 4 bases, with 13 bases separating them. CDR3 length: 15 amino acids. The CDR3 bases are TGTGCCAGCAGCCAAGCGGGCACAGGGCCCTATGGCTACACCTTC. The encoded protein is CASSQAGTGPYGYTF.

The chain uses TRBV27 and TRBJ2-5, with D possibly TRBD2 on 6 matching bases. The CDR3 contains 13 residues. Trimming stripped 4 bases from V and 8 bases from J, with 14 bases between. The V gene's germline CDR1 is MNHEY and CDR2 SMNVEV (reference sequence). The CDR3 spells CASSYRGGTTQYF. Written as DNA, the CDR3 is TGTGCCAGCAGTTACCGCGGCGGGACCACCCAGTACTTC.